This T cell receptor (beta chain) was captured in a study of CD8+ T cells in alopecia areata. Findings and caveats of the study: Lesional scalp displayed greater clonality than normal scalp, most notably in alopecia totalis/universalis. In scalp and blood during tofacitinib, many expanded lesional clones persisted. Scalp clonality, together with expanded CD8+ clones among the top 100, fell significantly with tofacitinib.

As regards this clone: The antigen is undetermined.

The treatment denotes: oral pan-JAK inhibitor, 5-10 mg twice daily. Sampling of alopecia areata patients yielded lesional scalp punch biopsies as well as peripheral blood. As the sequencing template, cDNA was produced by extracting RNA and reverse transcribing it. Sequencing used immunoSEQ multiplex PCR; TCRdb keeps in-frame clones, though not all of them. The table lists about 180,000 clones, 40% to 65% of them singletons, with around 9.1% in the top ten. Germline-derived CDR1 and CDR2 are MGHRA and YSYEKL. The CDR3 is made up of 15 amino acids. V gave up 5 bases and J gave up 0 bases; unmatched junction bases: 5.

The receptor was derived from a human donor with alopecia areata. The specimen was CD8+ T cells sorted from blood, collected at week 52, from a patient treated with tofacitinib. The chain carries TRBV4-1 and TRBJ2-7; 9 bases fit TRBD1. The CDR3 here is CASSRTGEGSYEQYF. The DNA for the CDR3 is TGCGCCAGCAGCAGGACAGGGGAGGGCTCCTACGAGCAGTACTTC.